This T cell receptor beta chain was captured by sequencing in a study of T cell responses to AZD1222 COVID-19 vaccine. Study as a whole: Pooling of second doses given at about 4 or about 12 weeks was done. General study findings and limits: Donors were largely white British and mainly female; clonal diversity was possibly underestimated. Repertoire collection took place solely once the T cell response had peaked.

Using immunoSEQ multiplex PCR, the repertoire was profiled, and TCRdb retains in-frame clones only, with some absent. The sample yields some 99,000 clones, approximately 90% seen once. As for this clone: Its antigen is not known.

Source: peripheral blood, taken on day 0 of AZD1222 vaccination. The receptor comes from an adult in good health.

The CDR3 coding sequence is TGTGCCAGCAGCCAAGGTTATTCGTCCGCAGATACGCAGTATTTT. Translated, it gives CASSQGYSSADTQYF. This chain connects TRBV4-2 to TRBJ2-3; D gene uncertain. Trimming cost V 1 base and J 4 bases, with 12 bases left between them. Germline CDR1 is LGHNA and CDR2 is YNFKEQ. The CDR3 contains 15 residues.